Listed below are T cell receptor beta chains from one sample, sequenced in a study of T cell repertoires in cytomegalovirus infection. TCRdb reprocessed the reads with MiXCR, giving one entry per CDR3 protein. The sample lists approximately 770,000 distinct CDR3 sequences; just under 30% were seen once. These receptors have no known antigen. Source: cultured CD8+ T cells from PBMCs, taken from culture after CMV antigen stimulation. The receptors stem from a human donor in good health (CMV status not recorded). Some clones in this sample may be carry-over from other donors' samples. Each CDR3 is given with its conserved first and last residue. D genes are given only for firm matches. Clone size is not always given. Where it is, it says once, few, many or a class for expanded clones.

v_call,clone_size,d_call,j_call,cdr3_nt,cdr3_aa
TRBV7-9,few,.,TRBJ2-1,TGTGCCAGCAGATCCCGAGGCCCTTACAATGAGCAGTTCTTC,CASRSRGPYNEQFF
TRBV5-1,few,TRBD1,TRBJ2-2,TGCGCCAGCGGGGGACCAGGGGGCTCGGCCGGGGAGCTGTTTTTT,CASGGPGGSAGELFF
TRBV27,many,TRBD2,TRBJ2-7,TGTGCCAGCAGCGGGACTAGCGGGCTTTGGGAGCAGTACTTC,CASSGTSGLWEQYF
TRBV4-3,.,TRBD1,TRBJ2-5,TGCGCCAGCAGCTATCAGACAGGGGCGCAGGAACAAGAGACCCAGTACTTC,CASSYQTGAQEQETQYF
TRBV12-5,few,.,TRBJ2-5,TGTGCTAGTGGTTTGACCCACCTGGGAGAGACCCAGTACTTC,CASGLTHLGETQYF
TRBV19,.,.,TRBJ1-2,TGTGCCAGCCGACAGAGAGCTAACTATGGCTACACCTTC,CASRQRANYGYTF
TRBV24-1,.,.,TRBJ2-1,TGTGCCACCAGTGATTTGCCCCAGCGGACCAACAATGAGCAGTTCTTC,CATSDLPQRTNNEQFF
TRBV7-6,few,.,TRBJ1-1,TGTGCCAGCAGCTTATCCAGGGCGGACACTGAAGCTTTCTTT,CASSLSRADTEAFF
TRBV7-7,few,.,TRBJ2-7,TGTGCTAGCAGCTTCACAGGGTCCGACGAGCAGTACTTC,CASSFTGSDEQYF
TRBV7-6,many,.,TRBJ1-1,TGTGCCAGCAGCTTAGAAGCAGGCCCGAACACTGAAGCTTTCTTT,CASSLEAGPNTEAFF
TRBV7-2,many,TRBD2,TRBJ2-1,TGTGCCAGCAGCTTACCCGCTGGGATAGCGGGGGTTACCTACAATGAGCAGTTCTTC,CASSLPAGIAGVTYNEQFF
TRBV4-3,.,TRBD1,TRBJ1-2,TGCGCCAGCAGCCAAGCGACAGGGTCTTACTATGGCTACACCTTC,CASSQATGSYYGYTF
TRBV12-5,few,.,TRBJ1-2,TGTGCTAGTGGTTTGGGGCACGGCTATGGCTACACCTTC,CASGLGHGYGYTF
TRBV19,.,TRBD2,TRBJ2-1,TGTGCCAGTACTATAGCGGGGGTCCACAATGAGCAGTTCTTC,CASTIAGVHNEQFF